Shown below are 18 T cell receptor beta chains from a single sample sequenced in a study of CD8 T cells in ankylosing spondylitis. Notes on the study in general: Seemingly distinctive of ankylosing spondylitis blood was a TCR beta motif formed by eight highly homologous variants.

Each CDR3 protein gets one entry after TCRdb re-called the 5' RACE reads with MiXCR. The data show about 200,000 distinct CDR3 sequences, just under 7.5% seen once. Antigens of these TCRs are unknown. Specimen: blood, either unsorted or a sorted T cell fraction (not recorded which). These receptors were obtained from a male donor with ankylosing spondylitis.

CDR3 nucleotide sequence: TGTGCCAGCAGCTCCCCGGGGTCCCGCTCTGGAAACACCATATATTTT. It yields the protein CASSSPGSRSGNTIYF. The V gene is TRBV11-1, the J gene TRBJ1-3; no clear D. Germline V gene sequence: CDR1 SGHAT, CDR2 FQDESV (reference sequence). This CDR3 is built from 16 residues. The V end lost 4 bases, the J end lost 0 bases, and 13 bases lay between the germline ends.

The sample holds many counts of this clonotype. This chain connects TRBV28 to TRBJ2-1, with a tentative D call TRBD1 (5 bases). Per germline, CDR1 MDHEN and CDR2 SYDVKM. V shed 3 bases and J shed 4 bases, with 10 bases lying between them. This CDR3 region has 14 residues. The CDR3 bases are TGTGCCAGCAGTTTGCAGGGTTGGTACAATGAGCAGTTCTTC. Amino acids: CASSLQGWYNEQFF.

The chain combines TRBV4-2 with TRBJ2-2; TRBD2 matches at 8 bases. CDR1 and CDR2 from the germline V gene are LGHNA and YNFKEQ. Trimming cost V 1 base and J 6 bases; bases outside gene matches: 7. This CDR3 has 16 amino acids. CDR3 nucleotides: TGTGCCAGCAGCCAAGGTCCAGCGGGAGCTGCCGGGGAGCTGTTTTTT. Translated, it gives CASSQGPAGAAGELFF.

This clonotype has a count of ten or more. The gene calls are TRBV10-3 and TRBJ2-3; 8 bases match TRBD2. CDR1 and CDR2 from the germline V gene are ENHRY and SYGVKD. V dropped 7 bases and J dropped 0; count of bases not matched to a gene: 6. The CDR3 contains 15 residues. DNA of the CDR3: TGTGCCATCAAAGGGACTAGAGGGAGCACAGATACGCAGTATTTT. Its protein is CAIKGTRGSTDTQYF.

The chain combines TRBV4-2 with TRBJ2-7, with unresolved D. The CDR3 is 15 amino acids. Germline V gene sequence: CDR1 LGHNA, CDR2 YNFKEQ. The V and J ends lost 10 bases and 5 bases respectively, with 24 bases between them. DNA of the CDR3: TGTGCCATGAGCCCCCGGCCATTTTCGGGCAACGAGCAGTACTTC. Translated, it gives CAMSPRPFSGNEQYF.

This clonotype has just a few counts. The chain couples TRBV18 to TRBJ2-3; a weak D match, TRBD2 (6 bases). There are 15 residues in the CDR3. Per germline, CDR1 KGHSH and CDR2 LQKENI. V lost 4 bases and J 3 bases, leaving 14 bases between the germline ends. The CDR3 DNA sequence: TGTGCCAGCTCACTTAGCGGAAGGGGAACAGATACGCAGTATTTT. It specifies CASSLSGRGTDTQYF.

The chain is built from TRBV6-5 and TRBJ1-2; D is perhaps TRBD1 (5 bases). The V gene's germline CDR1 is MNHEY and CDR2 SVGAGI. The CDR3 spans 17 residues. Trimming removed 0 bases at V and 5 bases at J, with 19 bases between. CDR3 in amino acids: CASSYSKWGTGTYGYTF. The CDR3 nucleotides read TGTGCCAGCAGTTACTCGAAGTGGGGGACCGGAACTTATGGCTACACCTTC.

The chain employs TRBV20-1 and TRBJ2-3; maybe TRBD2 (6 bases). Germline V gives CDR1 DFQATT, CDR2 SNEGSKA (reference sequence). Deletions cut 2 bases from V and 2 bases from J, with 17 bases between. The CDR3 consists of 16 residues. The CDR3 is CSARSFRGSNTDTQYF. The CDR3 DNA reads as TGCAGTGCTAGATCTTTTCGGGGGTCGAACACAGATACGCAGTATTTT.

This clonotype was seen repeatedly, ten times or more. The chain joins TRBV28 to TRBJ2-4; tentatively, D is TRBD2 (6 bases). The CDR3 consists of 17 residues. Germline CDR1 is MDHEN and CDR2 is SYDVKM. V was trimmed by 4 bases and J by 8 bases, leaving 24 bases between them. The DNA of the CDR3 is TGTGCCAGCAGTTCGGGACTGAAATCGCCGCAATGGGACATTCAGTACTTC. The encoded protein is CASSSGLKSPQWDIQYF.

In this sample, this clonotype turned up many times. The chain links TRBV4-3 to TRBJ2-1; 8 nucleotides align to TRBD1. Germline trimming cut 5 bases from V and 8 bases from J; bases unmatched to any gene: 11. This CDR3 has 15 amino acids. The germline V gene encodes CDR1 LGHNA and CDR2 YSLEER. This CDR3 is CASSSGTGGEHEQFF. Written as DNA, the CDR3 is TGCGCCAGCAGCTCCGGGACAGGTGGCGAGCATGAGCAGTTCTTC.

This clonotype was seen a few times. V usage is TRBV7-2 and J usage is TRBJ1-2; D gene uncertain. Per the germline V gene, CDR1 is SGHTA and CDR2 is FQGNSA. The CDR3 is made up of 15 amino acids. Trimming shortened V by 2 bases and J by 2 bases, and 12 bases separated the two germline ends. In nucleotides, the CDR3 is TGTGCCAGCAGCTTACTATCGCGGGCCAACTATGGCTACACCTTC. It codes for CASSLLSRANYGYTF. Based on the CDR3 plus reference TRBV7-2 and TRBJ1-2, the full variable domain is GAGVSQSPSNKVTEKGKDVELRCDPISGHTALYWYRQSLGQGLEFLIYFQGNSAPDKSGLPSDRFSAERTGGSVSTLTIQRTQQEDSAVYLCASSLLSRANYGYTFGSGTRLTVV.

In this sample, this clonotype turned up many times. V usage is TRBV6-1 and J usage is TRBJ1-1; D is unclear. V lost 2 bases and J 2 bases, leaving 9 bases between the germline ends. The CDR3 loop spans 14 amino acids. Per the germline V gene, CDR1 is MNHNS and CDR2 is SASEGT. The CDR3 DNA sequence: TGTGCCAGCAGTGAATTGGGGTACAACACTGAAGCTTTCTTT. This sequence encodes CASSELGYNTEAFF.

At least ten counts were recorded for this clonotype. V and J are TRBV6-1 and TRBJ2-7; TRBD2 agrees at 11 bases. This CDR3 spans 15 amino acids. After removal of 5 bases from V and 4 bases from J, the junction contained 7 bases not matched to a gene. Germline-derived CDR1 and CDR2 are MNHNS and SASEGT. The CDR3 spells CASSPNSGGGYEQYF. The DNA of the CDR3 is TGTGCCAGCAGTCCAAATAGCGGGGGGGGTTACGAGCAGTACTTC.

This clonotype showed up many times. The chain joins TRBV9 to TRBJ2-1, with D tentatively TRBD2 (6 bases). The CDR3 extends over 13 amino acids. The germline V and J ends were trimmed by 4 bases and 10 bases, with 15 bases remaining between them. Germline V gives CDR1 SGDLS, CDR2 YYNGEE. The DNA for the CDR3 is TGTGCCAGCAGCCCCGGGGGACTGGTGGAGCAGTTCTTC. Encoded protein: CASSPGGLVEQFF.

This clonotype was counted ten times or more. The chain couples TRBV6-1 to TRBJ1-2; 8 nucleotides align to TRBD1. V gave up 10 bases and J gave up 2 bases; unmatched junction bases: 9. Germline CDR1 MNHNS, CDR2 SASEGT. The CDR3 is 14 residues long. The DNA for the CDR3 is TGTGCCACGGGACAGGCCTACCTCAACTATGGCTACACCTTC. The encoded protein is CATGQAYLNYGYTF.

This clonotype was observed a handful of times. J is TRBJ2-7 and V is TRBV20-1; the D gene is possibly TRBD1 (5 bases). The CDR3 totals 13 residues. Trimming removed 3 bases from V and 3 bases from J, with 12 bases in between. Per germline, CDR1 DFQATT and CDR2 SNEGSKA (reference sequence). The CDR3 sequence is CSASDSVVYEQYF. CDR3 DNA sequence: TGCAGTGCTAGTGACAGCGTGGTCTACGAGCAGTACTTC.

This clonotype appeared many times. The CDR3 region is CSVGDTGTGVVTNEKLFF. CDR3 bases: TGCAGCGTTGGGGACACCGGGACAGGGGTTGTCACTAATGAAAAACTGTTTTTT. The rearrangement uses TRBV29-1 and TRBJ1-4, with 10 bases fitting TRBD1. The CDR3 sequence is 18 residues long. Trimming removed 4 bases from V and 2 bases from J; junction bases left unmatched: 13. CDR1 is SQVTM, CDR2 ANQGSEA, per germline.

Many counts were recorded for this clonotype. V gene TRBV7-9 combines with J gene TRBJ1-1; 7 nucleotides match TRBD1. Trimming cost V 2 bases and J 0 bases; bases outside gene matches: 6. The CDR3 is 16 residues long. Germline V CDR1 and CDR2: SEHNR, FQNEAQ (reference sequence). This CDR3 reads CASSLPFGTVNTEAFF. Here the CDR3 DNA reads TGTGCCAGCAGCTTACCTTTTGGGACAGTGAACACTGAAGCTTTCTTT. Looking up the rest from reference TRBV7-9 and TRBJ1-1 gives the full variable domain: DTGVSQNPRHKITKRGQNVTFRCDPISEHNRLYWYRQTLGQGPEFLTYFQNEAQLEKSRLLSDRFSAERPKGSFSTLEIQRTEQGDSAMYLCASSLPFGTVNTEAFFGQGTRLTVV.